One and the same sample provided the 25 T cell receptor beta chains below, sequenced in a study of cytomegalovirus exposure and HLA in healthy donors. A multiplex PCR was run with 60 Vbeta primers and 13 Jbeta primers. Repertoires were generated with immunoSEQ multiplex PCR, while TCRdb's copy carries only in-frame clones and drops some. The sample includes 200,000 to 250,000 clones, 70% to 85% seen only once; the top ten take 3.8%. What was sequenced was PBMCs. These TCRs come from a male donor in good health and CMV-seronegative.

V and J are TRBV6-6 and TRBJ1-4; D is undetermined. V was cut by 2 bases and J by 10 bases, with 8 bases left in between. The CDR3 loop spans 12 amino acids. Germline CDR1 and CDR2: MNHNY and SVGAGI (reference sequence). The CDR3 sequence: CASSYDGRKLFF. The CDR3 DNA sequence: TGTGCCAGCAGTTACGATGGGCGAAAACTGTTTTTT.

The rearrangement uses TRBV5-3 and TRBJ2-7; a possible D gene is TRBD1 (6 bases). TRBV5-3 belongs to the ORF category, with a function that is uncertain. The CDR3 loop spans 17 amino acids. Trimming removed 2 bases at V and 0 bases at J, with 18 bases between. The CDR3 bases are TGTGCCAGAAGCTTAGCCGACAGGCCCCCCTACTCCTACGAGCAGTACTTC. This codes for CARSLADRPPYSYEQYF.

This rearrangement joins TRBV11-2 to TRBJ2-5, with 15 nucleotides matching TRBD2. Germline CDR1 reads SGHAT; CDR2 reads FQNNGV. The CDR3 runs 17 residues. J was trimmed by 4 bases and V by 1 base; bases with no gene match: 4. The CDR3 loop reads CASSLVGLAGGGETQYF. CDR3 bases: TGTGCCAGCAGCTTAGTCGGACTAGCGGGAGGGGGAGAGACCCAGTACTTC.

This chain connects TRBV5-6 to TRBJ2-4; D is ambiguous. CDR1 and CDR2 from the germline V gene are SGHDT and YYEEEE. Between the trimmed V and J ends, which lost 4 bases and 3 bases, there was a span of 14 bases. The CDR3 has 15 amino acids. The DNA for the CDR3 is TGTGCCAGCAGCACTACTACGGTAGTCAAAAACATTCAGTACTTC. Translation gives CASSTTTVVKNIQYF.

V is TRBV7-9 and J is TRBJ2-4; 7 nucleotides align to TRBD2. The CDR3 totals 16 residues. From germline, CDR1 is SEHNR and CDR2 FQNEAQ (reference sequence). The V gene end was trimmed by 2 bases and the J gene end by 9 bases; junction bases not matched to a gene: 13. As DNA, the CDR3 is TGTGCCAGCAGCTTATCAATGGCGGGAGTCGGGGGCATTCAGTACTTC. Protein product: CASSLSMAGVGGIQYF.

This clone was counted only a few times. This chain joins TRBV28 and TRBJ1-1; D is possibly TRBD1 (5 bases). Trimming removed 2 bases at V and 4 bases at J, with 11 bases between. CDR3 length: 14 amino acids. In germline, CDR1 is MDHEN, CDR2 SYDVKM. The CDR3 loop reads CASSLGRVGTEAFF. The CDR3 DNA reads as TGTGCCAGCAGTTTAGGCAGGGTGGGCACTGAAGCTTTCTTT.

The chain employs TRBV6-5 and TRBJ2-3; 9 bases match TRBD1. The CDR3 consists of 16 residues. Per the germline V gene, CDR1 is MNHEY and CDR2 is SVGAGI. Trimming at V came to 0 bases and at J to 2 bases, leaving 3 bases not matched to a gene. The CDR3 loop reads CASSYSSQGATDTQYF. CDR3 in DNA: TGTGCCAGCAGTTACTCGTCACAGGGGGCCACAGATACGCAGTATTTT.

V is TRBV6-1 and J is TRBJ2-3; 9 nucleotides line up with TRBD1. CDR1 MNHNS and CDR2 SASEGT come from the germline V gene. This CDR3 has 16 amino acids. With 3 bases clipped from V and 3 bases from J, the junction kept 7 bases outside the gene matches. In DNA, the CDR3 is TGTGCCAGCAGTGAGACCGGGACAGGGATAACAGATACGCAGTATTTT. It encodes CASSETGTGITDTQYF.

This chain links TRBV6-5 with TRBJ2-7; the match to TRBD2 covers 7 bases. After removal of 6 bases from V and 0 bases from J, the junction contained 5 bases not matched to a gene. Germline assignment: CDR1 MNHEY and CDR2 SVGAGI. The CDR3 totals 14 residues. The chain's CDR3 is CASRGRASSYEQYF. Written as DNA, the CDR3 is TGTGCCAGCAGGGGGAGGGCGAGCTCCTACGAGCAGTACTTC.

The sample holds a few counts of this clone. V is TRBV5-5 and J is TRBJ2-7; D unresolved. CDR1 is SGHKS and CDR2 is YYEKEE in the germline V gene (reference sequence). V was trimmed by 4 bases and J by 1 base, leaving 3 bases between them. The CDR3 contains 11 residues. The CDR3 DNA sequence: TGTGCCAGCAGCCCTTCCTACGAGCAGTACTTC. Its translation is CASSPSYEQYF.

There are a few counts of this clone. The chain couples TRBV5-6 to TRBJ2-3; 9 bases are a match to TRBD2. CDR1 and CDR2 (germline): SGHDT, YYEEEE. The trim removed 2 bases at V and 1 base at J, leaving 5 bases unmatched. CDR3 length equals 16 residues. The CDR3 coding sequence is TGTGCCAGCAGCTTCATCGCGGGGGGGGGCACAGATACGCAGTATTTT. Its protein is CASSFIAGGGTDTQYF.

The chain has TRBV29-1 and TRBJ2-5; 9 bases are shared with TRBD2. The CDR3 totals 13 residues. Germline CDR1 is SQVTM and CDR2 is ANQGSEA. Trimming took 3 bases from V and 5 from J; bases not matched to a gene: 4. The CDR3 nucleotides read TGCAGCGTTGAGGTAGCGGGAGTGGAGACCCAGTACTTC. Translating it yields CSVEVAGVETQYF. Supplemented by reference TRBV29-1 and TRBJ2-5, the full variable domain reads SAVISQKPSRDICQRGTSLTIQCQVDSQVTMMFWYRQQPGQSLTLIATANQGSEATYESGFVIDKFPISRPNLTFSTLTVSNMSPEDSSIYLCSVEVAGVETQYFGPGTRLLVL.

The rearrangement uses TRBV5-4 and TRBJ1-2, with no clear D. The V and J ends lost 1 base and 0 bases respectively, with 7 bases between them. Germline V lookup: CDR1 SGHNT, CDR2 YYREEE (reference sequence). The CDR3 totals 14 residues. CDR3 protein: CASSLSQTNYGYTF. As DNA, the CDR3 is TGTGCCAGCAGCTTGTCTCAGACTAACTATGGCTACACCTTC.

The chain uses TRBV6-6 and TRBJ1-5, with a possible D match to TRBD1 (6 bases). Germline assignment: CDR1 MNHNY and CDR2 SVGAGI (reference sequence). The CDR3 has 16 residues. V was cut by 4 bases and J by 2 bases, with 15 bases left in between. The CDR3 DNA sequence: TGTGCCAGCAGTTCCCCGGGGGGGGCTGGCAATCAGCCCCAGCATTTT. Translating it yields CASSSPGGAGNQPQHF.

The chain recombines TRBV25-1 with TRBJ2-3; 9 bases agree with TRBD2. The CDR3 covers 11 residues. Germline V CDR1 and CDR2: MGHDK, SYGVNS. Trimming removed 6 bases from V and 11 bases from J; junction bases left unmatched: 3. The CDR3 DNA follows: TGTGCCAGCAGGACTAGCGGCTTGCAGTATTTT. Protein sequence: CASRTSGLQYF.

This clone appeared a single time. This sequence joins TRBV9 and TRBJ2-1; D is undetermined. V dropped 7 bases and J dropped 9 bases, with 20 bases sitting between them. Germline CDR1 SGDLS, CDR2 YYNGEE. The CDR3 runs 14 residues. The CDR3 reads CASASVGFDSEQFF. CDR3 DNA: TGTGCCAGCGCGAGTGTGGGCTTTGATAGTGAGCAGTTCTTC.

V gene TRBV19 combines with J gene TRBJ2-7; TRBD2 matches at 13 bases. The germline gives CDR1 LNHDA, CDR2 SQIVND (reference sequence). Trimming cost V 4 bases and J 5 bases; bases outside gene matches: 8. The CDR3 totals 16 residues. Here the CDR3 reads CASSRTSGRGWDEQYF. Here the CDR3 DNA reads TGTGCCAGTAGTAGGACTAGCGGGAGAGGTTGGGACGAGCAGTACTTC.

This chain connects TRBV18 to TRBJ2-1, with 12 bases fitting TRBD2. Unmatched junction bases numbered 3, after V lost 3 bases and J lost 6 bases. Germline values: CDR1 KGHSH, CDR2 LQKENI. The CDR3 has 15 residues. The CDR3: CASSPLAGGSNEQFF. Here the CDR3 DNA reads TGTGCCAGCTCACCCCTAGCGGGAGGGTCCAATGAGCAGTTCTTC. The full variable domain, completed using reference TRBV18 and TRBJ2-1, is NAGVMQNPRHLVRRRGQEARLRCSPMKGHSHVYWYRQLPEEGLKFMVYLQKENIIDESGMPKERFSAEFPKEGPSILRIQQVVRGDSAAYFCASSPLAGGSNEQFFGPGTRLTVL.

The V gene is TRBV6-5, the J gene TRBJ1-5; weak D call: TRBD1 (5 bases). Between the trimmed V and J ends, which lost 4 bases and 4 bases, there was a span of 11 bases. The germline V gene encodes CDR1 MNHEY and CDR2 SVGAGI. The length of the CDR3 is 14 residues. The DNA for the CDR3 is TGTGCCAGCAGTTCTGGCAGGGCTAATCAGCCCCAGCATTTT. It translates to CASSSGRANQPQHF.

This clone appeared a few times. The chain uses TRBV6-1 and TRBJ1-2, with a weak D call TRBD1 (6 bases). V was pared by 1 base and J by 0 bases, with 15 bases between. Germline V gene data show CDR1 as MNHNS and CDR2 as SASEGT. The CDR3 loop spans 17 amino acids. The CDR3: CASSEVAWDTTNYGYTF. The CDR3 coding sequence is TGTGCCAGCAGTGAAGTAGCATGGGACACCACTAACTATGGCTACACCTTC.

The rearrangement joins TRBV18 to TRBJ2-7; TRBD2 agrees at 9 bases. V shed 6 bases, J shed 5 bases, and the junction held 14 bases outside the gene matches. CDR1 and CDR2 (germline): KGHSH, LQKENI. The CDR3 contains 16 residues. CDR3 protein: CASSPRGVAGANEQYF. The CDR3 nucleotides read TGTGCCAGCTCCCCGAGAGGGGTAGCGGGAGCAAACGAGCAGTACTTC.

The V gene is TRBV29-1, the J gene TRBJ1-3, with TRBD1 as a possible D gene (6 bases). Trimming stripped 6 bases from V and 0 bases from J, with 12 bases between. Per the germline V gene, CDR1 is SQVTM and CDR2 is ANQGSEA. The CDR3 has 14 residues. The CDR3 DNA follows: TGCAGCGTGGCGGACAGTCGCTCTGGAAACACCATATATTTT. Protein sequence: CSVADSRSGNTIYF. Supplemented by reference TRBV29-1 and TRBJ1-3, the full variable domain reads SAVISQKPSRDICQRGTSLTIQCQVDSQVTMMFWYRQQPGQSLTLIATANQGSEATYESGFVIDKFPISRPNLTFSTLTVSNMSPEDSSIYLCSVADSRSGNTIYFGEGSWLTVV.

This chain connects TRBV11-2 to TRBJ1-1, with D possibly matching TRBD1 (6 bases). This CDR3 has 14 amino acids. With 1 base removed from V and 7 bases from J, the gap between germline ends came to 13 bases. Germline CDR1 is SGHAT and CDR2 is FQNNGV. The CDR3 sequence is CASSLGAGDIEAFF. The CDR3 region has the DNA TGTGCCAGCAGCTTAGGGGCAGGGGACATTGAAGCTTTCTTT.

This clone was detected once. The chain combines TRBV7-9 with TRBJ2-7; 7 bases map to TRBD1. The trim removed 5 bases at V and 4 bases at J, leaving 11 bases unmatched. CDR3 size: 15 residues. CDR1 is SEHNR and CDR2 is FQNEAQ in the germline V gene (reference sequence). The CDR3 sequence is CASSPPDRVGYEQYF. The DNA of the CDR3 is TGTGCCAGCAGCCCCCCCGACAGGGTCGGGTACGAGCAGTACTTC.

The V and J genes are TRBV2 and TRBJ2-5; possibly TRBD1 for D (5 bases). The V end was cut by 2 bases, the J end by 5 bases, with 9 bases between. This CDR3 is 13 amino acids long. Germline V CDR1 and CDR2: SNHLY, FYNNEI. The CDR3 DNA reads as TGTGCCAGCAGTGAATTTGCAGGGGAGACCCAGTACTTC. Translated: CASSEFAGETQYF.